One and the same sample provided the 10 T cell receptor beta chains below, sequenced in a study of blood T cell repertoires in COVID-19. Measured with immunoSEQ multiplex PCR; TCRdb has only the in-frame clones, and not every one. The sample lists roughly 250,000 clones, around 84% occurring once. Sequences were obtained from peripheral blood. The source of these receptors is a man aged 35 to 55 with acute or convalescent COVID-19.

This clone was found once. This chain joins TRBV4-2 and TRBJ2-2, with 7 bases fitting TRBD1. The V and J ends lost 3 bases and 7 bases, in that order; junction bases with no gene match: 14. Per the germline V gene, CDR1 is LGHNA and CDR2 is YNFKEQ. The CDR3 is 17 residues long. The CDR3 coding sequence is TGTGCCAGCAGCCAGTTGGTAGTCCGGGACAGAGGCGGGGAGCTGTTTTTT. Protein: CASSQLVVRDRGGELFF.

This clone occurred once. The chain joins TRBV7-9 to TRBJ2-5; tentatively, D is TRBD2 (6 bases). V was shortened by 1 base and J by 5 bases, with 11 bases between the two germline ends. CDR1 is SEHNR and CDR2 is FQNEAQ in the germline V gene (reference sequence). The CDR3 spans 14 residues. CDR3 protein: CASSLGRGMETQYF. As DNA, the CDR3 is TGTGCCAGCAGCTTAGGGCGCGGGATGGAGACCCAGTACTTC. The variable domain in full, with the rest retrieved from reference TRBV7-9 and TRBJ2-5, is DTGVSQNPRHKITKRGQNVTFRCDPISEHNRLYWYRQTLGQGPEFLTYFQNEAQLEKSRLLSDRFSAERPKGSFSTLEIQRTEQGDSAMYLCASSLGRGMETQYFGPGTRLLVL.

The rearrangement links TRBV19 to TRBJ2-7, with a tentative D call TRBD1 (5 bases). The ends were cut back, 5 bases at V and 10 bases at J, with 24 bases in the middle. The CDR3 sequence is 15 residues long. Germline V CDR1 and CDR2: LNHDA, SQIVND (reference sequence). CDR3 DNA sequence: TGTGCCAGTAGTCCCGATTCACAGGCCCAGCAACTTCAGTACTTC. Amino acids: CASSPDSQAQQLQYF.

V is TRBV19 and J is TRBJ2-4; 7 nucleotides match TRBD1. The CDR3 extends over 19 amino acids. Germline CDR1 reads LNHDA; CDR2 reads SQIVND (reference sequence). V shed 5 bases, J shed 0 bases, and the junction held 16 bases outside the gene matches. The CDR3 DNA reads as TGTGCCAGTAGTGCGCCTCCGGGACAGAGAGGTCTAGCCAAAAACATTCAGTACTTC. The encoded protein is CASSAPPGQRGLAKNIQYF.

The gene calls are TRBV7-8 and TRBJ1-5; D perhaps matches TRBD1 (6 bases). V lost 4 bases to trimming and J lost 0 bases, with 10 bases between them. The CDR3 length is 15 residues. Per the germline V gene, CDR1 is SGHVS and CDR2 is FQNEAQ. The CDR3, as DNA: TGTGCCAGCAGCTATCAGGACAGTAGCAATCAGCCCCAGCATTTT. Its translation: CASSYQDSSNQPQHF.

The chain joins TRBV4-2 to TRBJ1-3, with 8 bases lining up with TRBD1. CDR1 and CDR2 from the germline V gene are LGHNA and YNFKEQ. The CDR3 is made up of 16 amino acids. The V and J ends lost 0 bases and 6 bases, in that order; junction bases with no gene match: 7. CDR3 sequence reads: CASSQDPGRGLNTIYF. The CDR3 DNA reads as TGTGCCAGCAGCCAAGATCCCGGCAGGGGGCTAAACACCATATATTTT.

V and J are TRBV27 and TRBJ1-2; TRBD1 might be the D (5 bases). There are 16 residues in the CDR3. Trimming removed 10 bases from V and 3 bases from J, with 24 bases in between. Germline loops: CDR1 MNHEY, CDR2 SMNVEV (reference sequence). The CDR3 DNA reads TGTGCCACCAAACCGGGACTCCTTAAGCTAGACTATGGCTACACCTTC. Translation gives CATKPGLLKLDYGYTF.

J is TRBJ2-1 and V is TRBV7-2; 7 bases match TRBD1. Germline CDR1 reads SGHTA; CDR2 reads FQGNSA. The V and J ends lost 0 bases and 5 bases, in that order; junction bases with no gene match: 7. The CDR3 consists of 16 residues. CDR3 nucleotides: TGTGCCAGCAGCTTAGCTGGCAACAGGGGCCACAATGAGCAGTTCTTC. It encodes CASSLAGNRGHNEQFF.

This chain connects TRBV7-9 to TRBJ2-5; 8 nucleotides match TRBD1. The V gene end was trimmed by 1 base and the J gene end by 1 base; junction bases not matched to a gene: 8. The CDR3 covers 17 residues. Germline CDR1 and CDR2: SEHNR and FQNEAQ (reference sequence). The CDR3 sequence is CASSLGTGGRRQETQYF. The DNA for the CDR3 is TGTGCCAGCAGCTTAGGCACAGGGGGTAGGCGCCAAGAGACCCAGTACTTC.

The chain uses TRBV5-6 and TRBJ2-1; 10 bases map to TRBD2. After removal of 0 bases from V and 7 bases from J, the junction contained 7 bases not matched to a gene. Per the germline V gene, CDR1 is SGHDT and CDR2 is YYEEEE. This CDR3 has 16 amino acids. CDR3 amino acids: CASSLEAAGGSNEQFF. In DNA, the CDR3 is TGTGCCAGCAGCTTGGAGGCAGCGGGGGGGTCGAATGAGCAGTTCTTC.